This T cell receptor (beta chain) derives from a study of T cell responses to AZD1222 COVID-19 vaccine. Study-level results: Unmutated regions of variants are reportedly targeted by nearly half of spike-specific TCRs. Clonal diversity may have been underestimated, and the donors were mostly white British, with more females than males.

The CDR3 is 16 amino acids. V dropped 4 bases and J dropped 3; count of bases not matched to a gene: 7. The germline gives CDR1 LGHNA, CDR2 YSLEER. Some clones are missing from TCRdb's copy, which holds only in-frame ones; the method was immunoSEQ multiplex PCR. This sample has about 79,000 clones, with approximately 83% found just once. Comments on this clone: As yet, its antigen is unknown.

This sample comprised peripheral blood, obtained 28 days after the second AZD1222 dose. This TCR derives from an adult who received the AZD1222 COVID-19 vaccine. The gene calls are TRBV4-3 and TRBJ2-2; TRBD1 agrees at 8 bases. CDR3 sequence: CASSPNQGADTGELFF. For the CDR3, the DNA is TGCGCCAGCAGCCCTAACCAGGGGGCCGACACCGGGGAGCTGTTTTTT.